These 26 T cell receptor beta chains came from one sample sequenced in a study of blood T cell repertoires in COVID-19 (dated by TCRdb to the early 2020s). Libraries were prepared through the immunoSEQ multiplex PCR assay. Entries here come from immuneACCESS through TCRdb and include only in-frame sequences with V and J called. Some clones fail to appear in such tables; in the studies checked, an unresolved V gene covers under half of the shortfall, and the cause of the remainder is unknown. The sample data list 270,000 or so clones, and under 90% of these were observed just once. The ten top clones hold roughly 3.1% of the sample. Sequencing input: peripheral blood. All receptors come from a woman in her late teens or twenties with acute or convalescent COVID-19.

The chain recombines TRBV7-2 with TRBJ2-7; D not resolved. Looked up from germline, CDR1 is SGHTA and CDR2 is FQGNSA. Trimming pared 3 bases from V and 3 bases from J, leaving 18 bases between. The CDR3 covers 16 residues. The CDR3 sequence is CASSLQSQLRLYEQYF. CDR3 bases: TGTGCCAGCAGCTTGCAGTCCCAGTTGAGGCTCTACGAGCAGTACTTC.

In DNA form, the CDR3 reads TGTGCCAGTAGGAAAGGGGGTAGGGGCACAGATACGCAGTATTTT. Translated: CASRKGGRGTDTQYF. The chain uses TRBV19 and TRBJ2-3; possibly TRBD1 for D (6 bases). The CDR3 covers 15 residues. V lost 6 bases and J lost 1, with 14 bases in between. Germline V gene lookup returns CDR1 LNHDA and CDR2 SQIVND (reference sequence).

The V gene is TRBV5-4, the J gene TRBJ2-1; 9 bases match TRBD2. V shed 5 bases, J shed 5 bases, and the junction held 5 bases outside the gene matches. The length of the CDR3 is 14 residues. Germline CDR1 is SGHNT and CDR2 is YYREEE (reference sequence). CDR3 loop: CASSQASGDNEQFF. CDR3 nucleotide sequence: TGTGCCAGCAGTCAGGCTAGCGGGGACAATGAGCAGTTCTTC. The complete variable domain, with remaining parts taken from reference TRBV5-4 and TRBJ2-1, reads ETGVTQSPTHLIKTRGQQVTLRCSSQSGHNTVSWYQQALGQGPQFIFQYYREEENGRGNFPPRFSGLQFPNYSSELNVNALELDDSALYLCASSQASGDNEQFFGPGTRLTVL.

CDR3 in amino acids: CASSLFSPGSNQPQHF. The CDR3 nucleotides read TGTGCCAGCAGCTTGTTCAGTCCAGGGAGCAATCAGCCCCAGCATTTT. The chain joins TRBV5-5 to TRBJ1-5, with D possibly TRBD1 on 5 matching bases. This CDR3 spans 16 amino acids. From germline, CDR1 is SGHKS and CDR2 YYEKEE (reference sequence). Trimming left V 1 base short and J 1 base short, with 12 bases between.

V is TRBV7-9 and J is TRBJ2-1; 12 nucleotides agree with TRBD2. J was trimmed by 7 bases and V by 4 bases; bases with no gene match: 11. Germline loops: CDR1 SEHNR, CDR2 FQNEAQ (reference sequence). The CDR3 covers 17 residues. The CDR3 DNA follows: TGTGCCAGCAGCTCGACTAGCGGGAGCGTGCAGTGGAATGAGCAGTTCTTC. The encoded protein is CASSSTSGSVQWNEQFF.

In nucleotides, the CDR3 is TGTGCCAGCAGTTACTCTGGGGCGGCTAATGAAAAACTGTTTTTT. Its protein product is CASSYSGAANEKLFF. The chain has TRBV6-5 and TRBJ1-4; tentative D call: TRBD1 (5 bases). V lost 0 bases and J lost 3, with 8 bases in between. The CDR3 loop spans 15 amino acids. Germline CDR1 MNHEY, CDR2 SVGAGI.

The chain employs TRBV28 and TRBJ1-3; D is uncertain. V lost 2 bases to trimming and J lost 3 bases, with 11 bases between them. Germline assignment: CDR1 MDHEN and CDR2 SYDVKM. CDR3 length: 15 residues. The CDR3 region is CASSLGSLFGNTIYF. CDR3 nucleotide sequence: TGTGCCAGCAGTTTAGGGAGTTTGTTTGGAAACACCATATATTTT.

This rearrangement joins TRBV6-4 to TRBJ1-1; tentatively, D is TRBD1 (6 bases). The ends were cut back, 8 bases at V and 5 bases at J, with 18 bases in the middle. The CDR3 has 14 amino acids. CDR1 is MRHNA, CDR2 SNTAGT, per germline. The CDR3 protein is CASAPGHRDTEAFF. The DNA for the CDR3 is TGTGCCAGCGCACCGGGACACAGAGATACTGAAGCTTTCTTT.

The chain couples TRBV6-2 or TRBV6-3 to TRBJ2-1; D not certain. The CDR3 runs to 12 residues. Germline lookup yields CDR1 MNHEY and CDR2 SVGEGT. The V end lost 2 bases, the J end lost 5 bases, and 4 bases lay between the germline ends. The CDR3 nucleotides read TGTGCCAGCAGTTACCAAAACAATGAGCAGTTCTTC. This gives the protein CASSYQNNEQFF.

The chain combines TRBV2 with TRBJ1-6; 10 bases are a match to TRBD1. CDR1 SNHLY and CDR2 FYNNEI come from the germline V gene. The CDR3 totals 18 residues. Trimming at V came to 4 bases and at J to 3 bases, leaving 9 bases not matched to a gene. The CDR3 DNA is TGTGCCAGCAGTGGACCAGGACAGGGGGGTTTCTATAATTCACCCCTCCACTTT. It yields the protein CASSGPGQGGFYNSPLHF.

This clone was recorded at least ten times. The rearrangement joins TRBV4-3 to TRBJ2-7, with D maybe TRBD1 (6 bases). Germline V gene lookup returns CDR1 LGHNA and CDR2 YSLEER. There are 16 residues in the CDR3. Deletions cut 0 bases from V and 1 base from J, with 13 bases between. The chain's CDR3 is CASSQDHGRGSYEQYF. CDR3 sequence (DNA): TGCGCCAGCAGCCAAGATCATGGCAGGGGTTCCTACGAGCAGTACTTC.

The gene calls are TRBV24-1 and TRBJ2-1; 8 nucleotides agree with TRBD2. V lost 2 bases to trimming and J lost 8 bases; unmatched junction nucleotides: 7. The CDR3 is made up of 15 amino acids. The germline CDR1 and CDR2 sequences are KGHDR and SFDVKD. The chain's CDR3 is CATSDSSGSFDEQFF. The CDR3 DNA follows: TGTGCCACCAGTGATTCCAGCGGGAGCTTCGATGAGCAGTTCTTC.

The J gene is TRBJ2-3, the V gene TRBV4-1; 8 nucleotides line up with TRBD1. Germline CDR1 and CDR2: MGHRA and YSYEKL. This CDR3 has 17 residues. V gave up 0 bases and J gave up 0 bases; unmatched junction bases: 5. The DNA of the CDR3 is TGCGCCAGCAGCCAAGAGCAGGGGGCGTTAAGCACAGATACGCAGTATTTT. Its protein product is CASSQEQGALSTDTQYF.

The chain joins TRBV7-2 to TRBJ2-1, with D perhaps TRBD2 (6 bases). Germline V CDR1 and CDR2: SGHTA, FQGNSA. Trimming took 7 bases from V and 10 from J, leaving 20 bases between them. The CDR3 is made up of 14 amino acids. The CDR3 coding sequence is TGTGCCAGCACCCTACTAGCTTCCCTGGGAGAGCAGTTCTTC. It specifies CASTLLASLGEQFF. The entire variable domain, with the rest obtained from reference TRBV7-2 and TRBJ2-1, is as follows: GAGVSQSPSNKVTEKGKDVELRCDPISGHTALYWYRQSLGQGLEFLIYFQGNSAPDKSGLPSDRFSAERTGGSVSTLTIQRTQQEDSAVYLCASTLLASLGEQFFGPGTRLTVL.

CDR3 DNA sequence: TGTGCCAGCAGCTTCCAGGACAGGGGTGGCACTGAAGCTTTCTTT. Translating it yields CASSFQDRGGTEAFF. The chain recombines TRBV7-9 with TRBJ1-1, with 9 nucleotides matching TRBD1. This CDR3 is 15 amino acids long. Trimming at V came to 3 bases and at J to 4 bases, leaving 6 bases not matched to a gene. Per germline, CDR1 SEHNR and CDR2 FQNEAQ (reference sequence). Variable domain in full (rest from reference TRBV7-9 and TRBJ1-1): DTGVSQNPRHKITKRGQNVTFRCDPISEHNRLYWYRQTLGQGPEFLTYFQNEAQLEKSRLLSDRFSAERPKGSFSTLEIQRTEQGDSAMYLCASSFQDRGGTEAFFGQGTRLTVV.

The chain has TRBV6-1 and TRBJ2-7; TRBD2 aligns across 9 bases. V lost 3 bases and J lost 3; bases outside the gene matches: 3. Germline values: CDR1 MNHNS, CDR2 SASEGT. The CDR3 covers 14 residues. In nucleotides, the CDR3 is TGTGCCAGCAGTGAGCTAGCGGGGAACTACGAGCAGTACTTC. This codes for CASSELAGNYEQYF.

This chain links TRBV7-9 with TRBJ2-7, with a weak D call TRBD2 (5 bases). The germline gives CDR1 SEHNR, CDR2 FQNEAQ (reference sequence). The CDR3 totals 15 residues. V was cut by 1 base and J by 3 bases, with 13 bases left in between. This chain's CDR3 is CASSLGALGGYEQYF. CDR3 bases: TGTGCCAGCAGCTTAGGGGCCCTAGGAGGCTACGAGCAGTACTTC.

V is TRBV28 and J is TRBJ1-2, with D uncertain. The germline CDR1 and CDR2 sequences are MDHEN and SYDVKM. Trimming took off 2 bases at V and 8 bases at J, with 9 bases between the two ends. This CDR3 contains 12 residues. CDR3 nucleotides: TGTGCCAGCAGTTTAGGCCAGGCAGGCTACACCTTC. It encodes CASSLGQAGYTF.

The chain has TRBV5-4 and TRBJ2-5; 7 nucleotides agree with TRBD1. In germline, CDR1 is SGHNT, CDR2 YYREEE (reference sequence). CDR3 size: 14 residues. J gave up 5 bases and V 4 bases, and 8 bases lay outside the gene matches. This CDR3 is CASSGLDREETQYF. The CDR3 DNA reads TGTGCCAGCAGCGGCCTAGACAGGGAGGAGACCCAGTACTTC.

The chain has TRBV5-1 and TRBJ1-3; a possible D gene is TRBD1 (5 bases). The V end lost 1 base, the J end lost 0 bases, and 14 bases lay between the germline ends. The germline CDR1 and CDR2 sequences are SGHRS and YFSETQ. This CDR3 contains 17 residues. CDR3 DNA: TGCGCCAGCAGCTTGTATCCGGGGGGGAACTCTGGAAACACCATATATTTT. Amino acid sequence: CASSLYPGGNSGNTIYF.

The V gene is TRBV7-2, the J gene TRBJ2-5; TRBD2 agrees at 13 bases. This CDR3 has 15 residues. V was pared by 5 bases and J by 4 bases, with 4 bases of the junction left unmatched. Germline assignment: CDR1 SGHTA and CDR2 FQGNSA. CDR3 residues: CASSPGLAGRETQYF. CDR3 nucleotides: TGTGCCAGCAGCCCGGGACTAGCGGGAAGAGAGACCCAGTACTTC.

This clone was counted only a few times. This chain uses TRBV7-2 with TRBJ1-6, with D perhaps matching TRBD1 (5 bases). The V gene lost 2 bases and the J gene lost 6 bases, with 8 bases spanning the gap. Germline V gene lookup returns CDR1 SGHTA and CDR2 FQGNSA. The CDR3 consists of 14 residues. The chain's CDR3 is CASSLSRANSPLHF. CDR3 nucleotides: TGTGCCAGCAGCTTATCCAGGGCTAATTCACCCCTCCACTTT.

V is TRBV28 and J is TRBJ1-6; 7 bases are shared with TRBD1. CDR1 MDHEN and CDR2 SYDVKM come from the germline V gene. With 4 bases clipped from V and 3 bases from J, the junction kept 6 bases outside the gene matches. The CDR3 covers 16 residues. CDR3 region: CASSYPTGVYNSPLHF. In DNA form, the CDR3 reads TGTGCCAGCAGTTATCCTACAGGGGTCTATAATTCACCCCTCCACTTT.

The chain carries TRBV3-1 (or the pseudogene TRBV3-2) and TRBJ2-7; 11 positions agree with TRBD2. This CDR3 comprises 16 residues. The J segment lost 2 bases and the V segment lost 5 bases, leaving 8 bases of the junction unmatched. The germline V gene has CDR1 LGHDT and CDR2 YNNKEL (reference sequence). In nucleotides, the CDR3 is TGTGCCAGCAGCTGCCGACTAGCGGGATGCACCTACGAGCAGTACTTC. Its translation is CASSCRLAGCTYEQYF.

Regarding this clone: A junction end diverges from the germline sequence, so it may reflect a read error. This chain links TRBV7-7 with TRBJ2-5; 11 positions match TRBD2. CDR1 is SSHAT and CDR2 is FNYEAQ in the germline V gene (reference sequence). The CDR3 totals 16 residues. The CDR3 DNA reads TGTGCTAGCAGTGAGATAGCGGGAGGGGGGAAAGAGACCCAGTACTTC. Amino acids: CASSEIAGGGKETQYF.

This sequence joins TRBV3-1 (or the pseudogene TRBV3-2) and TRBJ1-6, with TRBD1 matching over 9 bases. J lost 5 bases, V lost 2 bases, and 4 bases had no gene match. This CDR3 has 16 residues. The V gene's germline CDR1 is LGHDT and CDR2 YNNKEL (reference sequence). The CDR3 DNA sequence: TGTGCCAGCAGCCAAACAGGGGGCCGTGATAATTCACCCCTCCACTTT. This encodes CASSQTGGRDNSPLHF.